These T cell receptor beta chains were read from a single sample in a study of T cells after yellow fever vaccination. One entry per CDR3 protein results from TCRdb running MiXCR on the 5' RACE reads. The table shows tens of thousands of distinct CDR3 sequences, with approximately 5% occurring only once. This sample comprised PBMCs, either bulk or a sorted T-cell subset (CD4+, CD8+, memory, or dextramer-sorted; not recorded which), obtained 15 days after the yellow fever booster vaccination. The receptor set was obtained from a man between 25 and 39 years old who received the YFV17D yellow fever vaccine. CDR3s leave out the opening cysteine and the closing phenylalanine or tryptophan. Fields, in order: V gene, J gene, CDR3 protein.

TRBV7-2	TRBJ2-7	ASTPASSYEQY
TRBV7-9	TRBJ1-2	ASSLAGDSYGYT
TRBV7-6	TRBJ2-1	ASSPAELSYNEQF
TRBV2	TRBJ1-1	ASGGQRNTEAF
TRBV7-2	TRBJ2-7	ASSLHRGGEQY
TRBV12-3/TRBV12-4	TRBJ2-7	ASTAQGGSYEQY
TRBV19	TRBJ2-5	ASKPVGTSGRVRETQY
TRBV6-2/TRBV6-3	TRBJ2-2	ASSGHRGRTNTGELF
TRBV4-2	TRBJ2-2	ASSREALTSTGELF
TRBV11-2	TRBJ2-3	ASSPHGRGRVNTDTQY
TRBV24-1	TRBJ2-5	ATSAKGLAGETQY
TRBV7-2	TRBJ2-5	ASSFALETQY
TRBV6-5	TRBJ2-7	ASSYSAGASYEQY
TRBV24-1	TRBJ2-2	ATSDPSGVNTGELF
TRBV6-2/TRBV6-3	TRBJ2-7	ASRDGLREQY
TRBV19	TRBJ2-3	ASRGQTSDTQY
TRBV6-1	TRBJ2-1	ASRDGTSGRSSYNEQF
TRBV5-1	TRBJ2-2	ASSWTGDTGELF
TRBV12-3/TRBV12-4	TRBJ1-1	ASSLRVRTAGGTEAF
TRBV6-2/TRBV6-3	TRBJ2-6	ASSYAASEGSGANVLT
TRBV11-2	TRBJ2-1	ASSLAGLAGGNEQF
TRBV27	TRBJ2-4	ASRSLGQGKKNIQY
TRBV5-1	TRBJ1-2	ASSRGWGGGYT
TRBV19	TRBJ1-6	ASSPSTGITSPLH
TRBV7-2	TRBJ2-7	ASSFGLSRSSYEQY
TRBV15	TRBJ2-2	ATSRDSGRELF
TRBV20-1	TRBJ1-5	SASEVTNQPQH
TRBV7-2	TRBJ1-6	ASSSPPSPLH
TRBV5-4	TRBJ2-3	ASRAGTSGTDTQY
TRBV5-1	TRBJ1-3	ASSLVGTASGNTIY
TRBV7-6	TRBJ2-1	ASSSQVGYEQF